This TCR beta chain was sequenced during a study of Ad26.COV2.S vaccination and SARS-CoV-2 variants. Overall study context: Enrolled in COV1001, the donor was in the Ad26.COV2.S trial arm, which received the vaccine. By the intramuscular route, Ad26.COV2.S was given once, or twice 56 days apart. The study's findings and limits: Substantial breadth in spike-specific CD8+ and CD4+ T cell responses was reportedly seen after vaccination. Vaccinees showed greater spike-specific TCR breadth than placebo recipients.

Generated by immunoSEQ multiplex PCR, the TCRdb table keeps only in-frame clones and is missing some. Of hundreds of thousands of clones in the sample, roughly 80% were seen once. Treatment defined: some 19 received Ad26.COV2.S at low or high dose, single or two shots; roughly five received placebo; per-sample allocation not given. Each sample was drawn 63 days after the first injection (of vaccine or placebo). A note on this clone: Its antigen is as yet unknown.

The material was peripheral blood, obtained in a trial of Ad26.COV2.S vaccine versus placebo. The source of this sequence is a person aged 18-65 years who received the Ad26.COV2.S COVID-19 vaccine or a placebo.

The DNA for the CDR3 is TGTGCCAGCAGTTTTTACGGACAGGGAAGTGGTGAGCAGTACTTC. Its translation is CASSFYGQGSGEQYF. The chain has TRBV27 and TRBJ2-7, with 8 positions matching TRBD1. V shed 3 bases and J 7 bases; nucleotides not matched to a gene: 11. Germline-derived CDR1 and CDR2 are MNHEY and SMNVEV (reference sequence). This CDR3 region has 15 residues.